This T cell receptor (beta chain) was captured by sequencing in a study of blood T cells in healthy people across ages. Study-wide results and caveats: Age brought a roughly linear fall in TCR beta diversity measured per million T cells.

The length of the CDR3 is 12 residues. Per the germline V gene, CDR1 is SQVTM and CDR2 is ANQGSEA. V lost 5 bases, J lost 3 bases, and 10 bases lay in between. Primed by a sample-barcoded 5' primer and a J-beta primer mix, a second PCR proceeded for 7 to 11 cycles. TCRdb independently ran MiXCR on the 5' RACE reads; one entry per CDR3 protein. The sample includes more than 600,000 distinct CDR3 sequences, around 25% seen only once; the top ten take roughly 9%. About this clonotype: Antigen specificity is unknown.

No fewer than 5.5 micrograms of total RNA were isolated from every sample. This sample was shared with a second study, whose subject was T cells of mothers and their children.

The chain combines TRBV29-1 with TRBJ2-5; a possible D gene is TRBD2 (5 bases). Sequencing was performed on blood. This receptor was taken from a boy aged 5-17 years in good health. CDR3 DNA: TGCAGCGTTCTAGGAGGAGAAGAGACCCAGTACTTC. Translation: CSVLGGEETQYF.